A single sample is the source of the 14 T cell receptor beta chains below, sequenced in a study of T cell repertoires in cytomegalovirus infection. TCRdb re-called the reads with MiXCR, one entry per CDR3 protein. The data contain more than 150,000 distinct CDR3 sequences, about 21% of them singletons. Sequencing was performed on PBMCs. The receptors stem from a human donor in good health (CMV status not recorded). Some clones in this sample may be carry-over from other donors' samples.

The chain is built from TRBV12-5 and TRBJ1-4; 7 positions agree with TRBD1. V was pared by 7 bases and J by 8 bases, with 7 bases of the junction left unmatched. Germline values: CDR1 LGHNT, CDR2 FRNRAP. The CDR3 extends over 13 amino acids. The CDR3 region has the DNA TGTGCTAGTGCCAACAGGGGTAACGAAAAACTGTTTTTT. Encoded protein: CASANRGNEKLFF.

The chain has TRBV12-3 or TRBV12-4 and TRBJ2-5, with 12 bases identical to TRBD1. The CDR3 loop spans 15 amino acids. The junction had 5 bases not matched to a gene; V was cut back by 4 bases and J by 5 bases. Here the CDR3 DNA reads TGTGCCAGCAGTTGGGGACAGGGGGCGCGGGAGACCCAGTACTTC. Translated, it gives CASSWGQGARETQYF.

The rearrangement uses TRBV20-1 and TRBJ1-6, with D maybe TRBD1 (5 bases). CDR3 length equals 15 residues. Germline CDR1 and CDR2: DFQATT and SNEGSKA (reference sequence). Trimming cost V 3 bases and J 1 base, with 10 bases left between them. This CDR3 reads CSASTGGSYNSPLHF. The CDR3 coding sequence is TGCAGTGCTAGCACCGGGGGTTCCTATAATTCACCCCTCCACTTT.

This clonotype was observed a few times. J is TRBJ2-3 and V is TRBV28; 10 bases agree with TRBD2. The CDR3 consists of 19 residues. Germline CDR1 reads MDHEN; CDR2 reads SYDVKM. After removal of 2 bases from V and 0 bases from J, the junction contained 11 bases not matched to a gene. The CDR3 spells CASSLESQGTSVSTDTQYF. The CDR3 DNA follows: TGTGCCAGCAGTTTAGAATCCCAGGGGACTAGCGTTAGCACAGATACGCAGTATTTT.

The gene calls are TRBV12-3 or TRBV12-4 and TRBJ2-5, with a tentative D call TRBD1 (5 bases). Trimming shortened V by 2 bases and J by 4 bases, and 14 bases separated the two germline ends. The CDR3 consists of 15 residues. The CDR3 DNA follows: TGTGCCAGCAGTTTAAGGGCAGGGATAGGAGAGACCCAGTACTTC. Its protein is CASSLRAGIGETQYF.

This clonotype was seen more than once but under ten times. The chain is built from TRBV6-1 and TRBJ2-3; 10 bases map to TRBD2. CDR3 size: 21 residues. Germline values: CDR1 MNHNS, CDR2 SASEGT. V trimming: 2 bases; J trimming: 0 bases; junction bases outside the gene matches: 17. This chain's CDR3 is CASSERPASGGLLPSTDTQYF. CDR3 nucleotide sequence: TGTGCCAGCAGTGAACGCCCGGCTAGCGGGGGCCTACTCCCTAGCACAGATACGCAGTATTTT.

The table lists this clonotype with a few counts. The chain couples TRBV29-1 to TRBJ1-5; 7 nucleotides match TRBD1. V gave up 5 bases and J gave up 4 bases; unmatched junction bases: 2. Germline V CDR1 and CDR2: SQVTM, ANQGSEA. The CDR3 sequence is 12 residues long. For the CDR3, the DNA is TGCAGCGTTCAACAGGGGAATCAGCCCCAGCATTTT. Residues: CSVQQGNQPQHF.

The gene calls are TRBV7-9 and TRBJ1-5, with D perhaps TRBD1 (5 bases). Trimming took off 2 bases at V and 4 bases at J, with 15 bases between the two ends. In germline, CDR1 is SEHNR, CDR2 FQNEAQ (reference sequence). CDR3 length equals 16 residues. CDR3 sequence: CASSLHGEGLNQPQHF. The DNA of the CDR3 is TGTGCCAGCAGCTTACATGGGGAGGGGCTGAATCAGCCCCAGCATTTT.

The chain recombines TRBV7-3 with TRBJ2-1, with TRBD2 identical over 8 bases. Germline V gene lookup returns CDR1 SGHTA and CDR2 FQGTGA. J gave up 5 bases and V 5 bases, and 11 bases lay outside the gene matches. The CDR3 spans 16 residues. CDR3 nucleotides: TGTGCCAGCAGCCGGGGGGGGGGGGGGAAGAACAATGAGCAGTTCTTC. It specifies CASSRGGGGKNNEQFF.

This clonotype was recorded at least ten times. The rearrangement links TRBV28 to TRBJ2-1; 9 bases fit TRBD2. V gave up 2 bases and J gave up 7 bases; unmatched junction bases: 9. CDR1 is MDHEN, CDR2 SYDVKM, per germline. The CDR3 runs 16 residues. The CDR3 nucleotides are TGTGCCAGCAGTTTACCTAGCGGGGTGTTGTTGAATGAGCAGTTCTTC. Residues: CASSLPSGVLLNEQFF.

This clonotype was detected ten times or more. This CDR3 is CASSSDPDEKLFF. The CDR3, as DNA: TGCGCCAGCAGCTCGGATCCGGATGAAAAACTGTTTTTT. V is TRBV5-1 and J is TRBJ1-4; D is ambiguous. Germline values: CDR1 SGHRS, CDR2 YFSETQ. CDR3 size: 13 residues. The V and J ends lost 3 bases and 6 bases respectively, with 9 bases between them.

This clonotype was picked up a small number of times. The CDR3 DNA is TGTGCCAGCAGCCAAGGAAGGGCGGTGAATTCACCCCTCCACTTT. Residues: CASSQGRAVNSPLHF. V is TRBV3-1 and J is TRBJ1-6; D gene unclear. Germline CDR1 is LGHDT and CDR2 is YNNKEL (reference sequence). Deletions cut 1 base from V and 7 bases from J, with 11 bases between. This CDR3 has 15 amino acids.

The chain uses TRBV19 and TRBJ1-5; D may be TRBD1 (5 bases). Germline CDR1 LNHDA, CDR2 SQIVND (reference sequence). The CDR3 covers 14 residues. V was shortened by 7 bases and J by 3 bases, with 13 bases between the two germline ends. The CDR3 sequence is CASTPRGFNQPQHF. CDR3 bases: TGTGCCAGTACTCCTAGGGGTTTCAATCAGCCCCAGCATTTT.

This clonotype was found many times. This chain joins TRBV11-3 and TRBJ2-1; 9 positions agree with TRBD1. J gave up 10 bases and V 3 bases, and 13 bases lay outside the gene matches. Germline CDR1 and CDR2: SGHNT and YENEEA. This CDR3 comprises 16 residues. DNA for the CDR3: TGTGCCAGCAGCTTGGCCGGGACAGGGTTGATTAGGGAGCAGTTCTTC. This codes for CASSLAGTGLIREQFF.